The 7 T cell receptor beta chains below all came from one sample that was sequenced in a study of cytomegalovirus exposure and HLA in healthy donors. Researchers ran the PCR with 60 Vbeta and 13 Jbeta primers. Produced via immunoSEQ multiplex PCR; TCRdb's table is partial and in-frame only. The sample yields about 200,000 clones, 70% to 80% seen once. Sequenced: PBMCs. These receptors originate from a girl aged 2 to 9 in good health and CMV-seronegative.

The chain is built from TRBV2 and TRBJ2-5; the match to TRBD2 covers 7 bases. This CDR3 is built from 14 residues. Germline CDR1 reads SNHLY; CDR2 reads FYNNEI. The V segment lost 4 bases and the J segment 1 base; nucleotides outside the gene matches: 3. CDR3 DNA sequence: TGTGCCAGCAGTGTTGGGACTACCCAAGAGACCCAGTACTTC. It codes for CASSVGTTQETQYF.

The genes are TRBV4-1 and TRBJ1-4; a weak D match, TRBD1 (6 bases). Trimming removed 8 bases at V and 7 bases at J, with 20 bases between. Germline V CDR1 and CDR2: MGHRA, YSYEKL. CDR3 length: 15 residues. The CDR3 region is CASEGQPSMGEKLFF. The CDR3 region has the DNA TGCGCCAGCGAAGGACAGCCCTCGATGGGTGAAAAACTGTTTTTT.

A remark on this clone: The junction departs from germline at one end; a sequencing error may be responsible. The chain joins TRBV6-4 to TRBJ1-5; no reliable D call. Germline loops: CDR1 MRHNA, CDR2 SNTAGT. This CDR3 is 13 amino acids long. The CDR3 bases are TGTGCCAGCAGTTACTCAACCGGGCAGCCCCAGCATTTT. Amino acid sequence: CASSYSTGQPQHF.

This chain links TRBV6-1 with TRBJ1-2, with 7 bases aligning to TRBD1. Trimming removed 2 bases from V and 4 bases from J; junction bases left unmatched: 10. There are 16 residues in the CDR3. Germline V gene data show CDR1 as MNHNS and CDR2 as SASEGT. The CDR3 protein is CASSEHLTGSVYGYTF. The CDR3 region has the DNA TGTGCCAGCAGTGAACACTTGACAGGGAGCGTCTATGGCTACACCTTC.

This sequence joins TRBV30 and TRBJ2-5; TRBD2 matches at 7 bases. V shed 2 bases, J shed 5 bases, and the junction held 11 bases outside the gene matches. The CDR3 runs to 15 residues. CDR1 GTSNPN and CDR2 SVGIG come from the germline V gene (reference sequence). DNA for the CDR3: TGTGCCTGGAGTTGGGGAGGGGCCGCCGGGGAGACCCAGTACTTC. It is translated as CAWSWGGAAGETQYF.

The rearrangement joins TRBV12-2 to TRBJ1-2. TRBV12-2 counts as a pseudogene. The CDR3 sequence is 15 residues long. This chain's CDR3 is CASRTAPDSLPGYTF. The CDR3 region has the DNA TGTGCAAGTCGCACGGCTCCGGACTCGCTGCCTGGCTACACCTTC.

This chain joins TRBV5-6 and TRBJ2-7, with 7 bases identical to TRBD1. CDR1 is SGHDT, CDR2 YYEEEE, per germline. The CDR3 has 14 residues. V lost 0 bases to trimming and J lost 3 bases; unmatched junction nucleotides: 3. CDR3 nucleotide sequence: TGTGCCAGCAGCTTGGGGGGACAGTTCTACGAGCAGTACTTC. This encodes CASSLGGQFYEQYF.